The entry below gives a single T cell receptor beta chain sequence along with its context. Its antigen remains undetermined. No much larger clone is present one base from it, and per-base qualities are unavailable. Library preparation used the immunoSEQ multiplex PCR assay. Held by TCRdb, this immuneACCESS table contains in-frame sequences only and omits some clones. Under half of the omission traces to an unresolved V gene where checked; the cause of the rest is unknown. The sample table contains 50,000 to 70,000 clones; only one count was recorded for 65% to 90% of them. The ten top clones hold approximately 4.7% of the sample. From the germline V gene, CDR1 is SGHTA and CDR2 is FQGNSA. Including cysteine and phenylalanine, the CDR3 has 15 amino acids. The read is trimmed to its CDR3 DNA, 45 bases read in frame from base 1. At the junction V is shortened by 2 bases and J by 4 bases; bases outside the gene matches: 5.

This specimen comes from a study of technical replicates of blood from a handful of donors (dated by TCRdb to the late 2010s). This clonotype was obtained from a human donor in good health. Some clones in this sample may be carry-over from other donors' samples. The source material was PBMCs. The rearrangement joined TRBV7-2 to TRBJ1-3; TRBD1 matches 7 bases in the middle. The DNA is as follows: TGTGCCAGCAGCTTAAGTGACAGGGCCGGAAACACCATATATTTT. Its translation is CASSLSDRAGNTIYF.